This record covers a single T cell receptor beta chain. What it recognizes is unknown. J was trimmed by 3 bases and V by 4 bases; bases with no gene match: 10. Germline-derived CDR1 and CDR2 are SGDLS and YYNGEE. This CDR3 is built from 17 residues. The source of the sample is a study of shared clonotypes between healthy human individuals. Study-level points and caveats: Blood alone was sampled, and tissue repertoires likely differ. Rarefaction revealed incomplete sorted-subset sequencing despite large depth.

Per the original methods: ImmunoSEQ output held junction-only sequences without quality scores, so filtering differed. Only in-frame clones appear in the TCRdb table, and some are missing; sequencing was by immunoSEQ multiplex PCR. The DNA was the basis for D and trimming; V, J and clone size are from that table. The sample shows millions of clones, roughly 91% of them seen only once. CD45RO negativity and positive selection for CCR7 defined naive CD8 cells, a population that excluded terminally differentiated effector memory CD45RA+ cells. The receptor's source is a man aged 18-30 years in good health. Some clones in this sample may be carry-over from other donors' samples. The source material was naive CD8+ T cells from PBMCs. The rearrangement links TRBV9 to TRBJ2-4; 10 bases are a match to TRBD1. CDR3 loop: CASSLSRDRGGKNIQYF. CDR3 nucleotides: TGTGCCAGCAGCCTTTCGAGGGACAGGGGTGGCAAAAACATTCAGTACTTC.